This T cell receptor (beta chain) was captured by sequencing in a study of shared clonotypes between healthy human individuals. V lost 0 bases and J lost 7, with 2 bases in between. The CDR3 consists of 11 residues. Germline V CDR1 and CDR2: SGHRS, YFSETQ. This clone was found a few times. The same CDR3 can be traced to other DNA sequences in this sample. Produced via immunoSEQ multiplex PCR; TCRdb's table is partial and in-frame only. This sample has approximately 620,000 clones, with approximately 97% found just once. Sequenced sample: naive CD4+ T cells sorted from blood. The sample's subset: CD45RA+ positively selected. J is TRBJ2-1 and V is TRBV5-1; no reliable D call. The sequence was collected from a woman aged 25 to 39 in good health. CDR3 coding DNA: TGCGCCAGCAGCTTGGAGAATGAGCAGTTCTTC. Translated: CASSLENEQFF.